This TCR beta chain derives from a study of cytotoxic CD8 clonotypes in ibrutinib-treated CLL. Findings and limits, study-wide: An increase in clonality occurred at ibrutinib response, followed by a return toward baseline at progression. Treatment saw public clonotypes, which were uncommon, either contract or stay stable.

On this clone itself: Its cognate antigen is unknown.

Germline assignment: CDR1 MNHEY and CDR2 SMNVEV (reference sequence). The CDR3 runs to 17 residues. The ends were cut back, 0 bases at V and 1 base at J, with 12 bases in the middle. Assay: immunoSEQ multiplex PCR; the TCRdb copy retains only in-frame clones and omits some. This repertoire shows about 160,000 clones, approximately 80% found once; its top ten account for roughly 2%. The origin of this receptor is a human donor with chronic lymphocytic leukemia. The sample consisted of PBMCs, taken after 12 months of ibrutinib treatment. The chain combines TRBV27 with TRBJ2-2; no clear D gene. The chain's CDR3 is CASSLSSLPGNTGELFF. The CDR3 DNA reads TGTGCCAGCAGTTTATCGTCCCTCCCAGGGAACACCGGGGAGCTGTTTTTT.